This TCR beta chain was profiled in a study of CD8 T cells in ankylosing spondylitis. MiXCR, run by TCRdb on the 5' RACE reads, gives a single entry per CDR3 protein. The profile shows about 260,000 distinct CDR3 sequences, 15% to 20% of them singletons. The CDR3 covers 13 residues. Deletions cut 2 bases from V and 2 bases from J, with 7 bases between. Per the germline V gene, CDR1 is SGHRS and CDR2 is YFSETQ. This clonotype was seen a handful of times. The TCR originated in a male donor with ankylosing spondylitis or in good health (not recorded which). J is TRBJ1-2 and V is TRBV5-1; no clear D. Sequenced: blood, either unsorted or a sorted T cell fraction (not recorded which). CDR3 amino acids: CASSLFTNYGYTF. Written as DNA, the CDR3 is TGCGCCAGCAGCTTATTCACAAACTATGGCTACACCTTC.